This is a list of T cell receptor beta chains from one sample in a study of radiation and T cells in renal cell carcinoma. Clones were read by immunoSEQ multiplex PCR, and TCRdb kept only the in-frame ones, dropping some. This table holds some 150,000 clones, approximately 91% found once. Here the sequenced sample was blood, taken from a patient whose treatment included radiotherapy and nephrectomy. The receptors were sampled from a woman aged 50 to 65 with renal cell carcinoma. Each CDR3 is given with its conserved first and last residue. The D gene is left open where the match is weak. The size entry is marked missing in some rows and otherwise reads once, few, many or a size class.

>TRBV14|-|TRBJ1-2|16|-
TGTGCCAGCAGCCAAGATCTTCTGGGAGCTAACTATGGCTACACCTTC
CASSQDLLGANYGYTF
>TRBV29-1|-|TRBJ2-3|13|-
TGCAGCGTTGGCGGGACCCCCACAGATACGCAGTATTTT
CSVGGTPTDTQYF
>TRBV7-2|-|TRBJ1-4|14|TRBD1
TGTGCCAGCAGGCGGACAGGGCGCCTAGAAAAACTGTTTTTT
CASRRTGRLEKLFF
>TRBV5-1|few|TRBJ2-7|15|TRBD1
TGCGCCAGCAGCTTGGCGGGACAGGGGTCATCCGAGCAGTACTTC
CASSLAGQGSSEQYF
>TRBV28|-|TRBJ2-5|15|TRBD2
TGTGCCAGCCAAAGTAGCGGGGGGGGTAAAATGGCCCAGTACTTC
CASQSSGGGKMAQYF
>TRBV19|-|TRBJ1-2|15|-
TGTGCCAGTAGTAGAAACACGGGTGTCAACTATGGCTACACCTTC
CASSRNTGVNYGYTF
>TRBV7-2|-|TRBJ2-1|15|TRBD2
TGTGCCAGCAGGGCGCTCGGCGGGGGGCCTAATGAGCAGTTCTTC
CASRALGGGPNEQFF
>TRBV6-5|-|TRBJ1-6|12|-
TGTGCCAGCAGCCAGTCAAATTCACCCCTCCACTTT
CASSQSNSPLHF
>TRBV6-5|few|TRBJ1-6|15|TRBD1
TGTGCCAGTTGTCACCGGGACAGGGCTAATTCACCCCTCCACTTT
CASCHRDRANSPLHF
>TRBV7-9|-|TRBJ1-6|17|TRBD1
TGTGCCAGCAGCTCGACAGGGGCGAGCTCCTATAATTCACCCCTCCACTTT
CASSSTGASSYNSPLHF
>TRBV5-4|-|TRBJ1-2|14|-
TGTGCCAGCAGCTTGGCCCCAGGGACCTATGGCTACACCTTC
CASSLAPGTYGYTF
>TRBV9|-|TRBJ2-5|14|-
TGTGCCAGCAGCGCGGACCCCAGCGGAGAGACCCAGTACTTC
CASSADPSGETQYF
>TRBV14|-|TRBJ2-3|17|TRBD2
TGTGCCAGCAGCCAAGATCGTAGCGGGGAGATCACAGATACGCAGTATTTT
CASSQDRSGEITDTQYF
>TRBV15|-|TRBJ1-3|16|TRBD1
TGTGCCACCAGGGGACAGGGGACTTTCTCTGGAAACACCATATATTTT
CATRGQGTFSGNTIYF
>TRBV7-3|-|TRBJ2-7|14|TRBD1
TGTGCCAGCAGCCCAGGGGGAGTAGGGTACGAGCAGTACTTC
CASSPGGVGYEQYF
>TRBV19|-|TRBJ1-4|15|TRBD1
TGTGCCAGTAACCAACAGGGGCCCCCTAATGAAAAACTGTTTTTT
CASNQQGPPNEKLFF
>TRBV5-4|once|TRBJ1-3|14|-
TGTGCCAGCAGCTTGGATAGGGTTGGAAACACCATATATTTT
CASSLDRVGNTIYF
>TRBV18|-|TRBJ1-3|14|-
TGTGCCAGCTCACGAGGGACCTCTGGAAACACCATATATTTT
CASSRGTSGNTIYF
>TRBV30|few|TRBJ2-7|12|-
TGTGCCTGGACCCCAAATCCCTACGAGCAGTACTTC
CAWTPNPYEQYF
>TRBV9|-|TRBJ1-5|15|TRBD1
TGTGCCAGCAGCGTAGGAGGGGGCGGCAATCAGCCCCAGCATTTT
CASSVGGGGNQPQHF
>TRBV9|-|TRBJ2-3|17|TRBD2
TGTGCCAGCAGCGTAGTAGGGACTAGCGGGGGGCAAGATACGCAGTATTTT
CASSVVGTSGGQDTQYF
>TRBV5-1|-|TRBJ1-5|15|TRBD1
TGCGCCAGCAGCCGGGACAGTGAGAGGGGTCAGCCCCAGCATTTT
CASSRDSERGQPQHF
>TRBV5-1|-|TRBJ2-7|17|TRBD2
TGCGCCAGCAGCCTTGATTCCTCCGGGACTAGGTCTCGCGAGCAGTACTTC
CASSLDSSGTRSREQYF
>TRBV5-8|-|TRBJ1-5|16|-
TGTGCCAGCAGCTTGGTTGGGGCAGGGAACAGGCAGCCCCAGCATTTT
CASSLVGAGNRQPQHF
>TRBV4-1|once|TRBJ2-5|14|-
TGCGCCAGCAGCCAGATGGACAGCCAAGAGACCCAGTACTTC
CASSQMDSQETQYF
>TRBV11-3|once|TRBJ2-1|20|TRBD1
TGTGCCAGCAGCTTAGCCTCGGGGACAGGGGGTTTAAGATCCTACAATGAGCAGTTCTTC
CASSLASGTGGLRSYNEQFF
>TRBV4-2|-|TRBJ1-2|15|TRBD1
TGTGCCAGCAGCCAATCCGACAGGGCGGTGGATGGCTACACCTTC
CASSQSDRAVDGYTF
>TRBV15|-|TRBJ1-6|13|-
TGTGCCACCAGCACCGGACGGGGTTCACCCCTCCACTTT
CATSTGRGSPLHF
>TRBV6-5|-|TRBJ1-1|13|-
TGTGCCAGCATCCCCCAGGCAAACACTGAAGCTTTCTTT
CASIPQANTEAFF
>TRBV11-2|once|TRBJ2-2|15|-
TGTGCCAGCAGCTTAGACACAGGATACACCGGGGAGCTGTTTTTT
CASSLDTGYTGELFF
>TRBV30|few|TRBJ2-7|13|-
TGTGCCTGGAGCCGCCTACGGGAGAGCGAGCAGTACTTC
CAWSRLRESEQYF
>TRBV18|-|TRBJ1-6|14|TRBD1
TGTGCCAGCTCAAGGGACAGGAGAACTTCACCCCTCCACTTT
CASSRDRRTSPLHF
>TRBV6-6|-|TRBJ2-3|16|-
TGTGCCAGCAGTCTCCTTGGCGGCGCTAGCACAGATACGCAGTATTTT
CASSLLGGASTDTQYF
>TRBV5-4|once|TRBJ1-4|14|-
TGTGCCAGCAGTCTTGCGGGGACTAATGAAAAACTGTTTTTT
CASSLAGTNEKLFF
>TRBV5-4|-|TRBJ2-1|13|-
TGTGCCAGCAGTCCTCAGGGTTACAATGAGCAGTTCTTC
CASSPQGYNEQFF
>TRBV7-8|few|TRBJ2-3|16|-
TGTGCCAGCAGCTTACCAGGGGAATCCCCCCCAGATACGCAGTATTTT
CASSLPGESPPDTQYF
>TRBV6-1|few|TRBJ1-6|15|TRBD1
TGTGCCAGCAGTGAAGTCACAGGGGGCATTTCACCCCTCCACTTT
CASSEVTGGISPLHF
>TRBV2|-|TRBJ1-4|17|TRBD1
TGTGCCAGCAGTCGGACAGGGGCCCAGACAACTAATGAAAAACTGTTTTTT
CASSRTGAQTTNEKLFF
>TRBV7-2|-|TRBJ1-2|12|-
TGTGCCAGCGGGACGGGTATCTATGGCTACACCTTC
CASGTGIYGYTF
>TRBV30|-|TRBJ2-5|13|-
TGTGCCTGGGGCTCAAGTATAGGGGAGACCCAGTACTTC
CAWGSSIGETQYF
>TRBV15|-|TRBJ2-5|14|TRBD2
TGTGCCACCTCACCCGGGGGGGCCGTAGAGACCCAGTACTTC
CATSPGGAVETQYF
>TRBV4-1|few|TRBJ1-6|15|-
TGCGCCAGCAGCCAAGATCTCGACCCTAATTCACCCCTCCACTTT
CASSQDLDPNSPLHF
>TRBV10-3|-|TRBJ2-3|17|TRBD2
TGTGCCATCAGTCCTCTAGCGGGCCCAAAAAGCACAGATACGCAGTATTTT
CAISPLAGPKSTDTQYF
>TRBV29-1|-|TRBJ1-1|12|TRBD1
TGCAGCGGTGGACAGGGGACTAGTGAAGCTTTCTTT
CSGGQGTSEAFF
>TRBV6-1|-|TRBJ2-1|15|-
TGTGCCAGCAGTGAGCAGGGGCTTTCGTACAATGAGCAGTTCTTC
CASSEQGLSYNEQFF
>TRBV2|few|TRBJ1-5|13|-
TGTGCCAGCAGTGTGGCAGGGAATCAGCCCCAGCATTTT
CASSVAGNQPQHF
>TRBV10-1|-|TRBJ2-2|15|-
TGCGCCAGCAGTGAGGTTCGGGGGGCCGCCGGGGAGCTGTTTTTT
CASSEVRGAAGELFF
>TRBV5-1|-|TRBJ1-1|14|-
TGCGCCAGCAGCTTGGTCGGGTACGGCACTGAAGCTTTCTTT
CASSLVGYGTEAFF
>TRBV29-1|few|TRBJ1-2|13|-
TGCAGCATGTCCAGGGGAGAGGGCTATGGCTACACCTTC
CSMSRGEGYGYTF
>TRBV7-6|-|TRBJ2-1|19|TRBD2
TGTGCCAGCAGCACCCCTCGTAGGAGTAGCGGGGGGCCCTACAATGAGCAGTTCTTC
CASSTPRRSSGGPYNEQFF
>TRBV6-6|-|TRBJ2-3|14|TRBD1
TGTGCCAGCAGTTCGACAGGGGCACAAGATACGCAGTATTTT
CASSSTGAQDTQYF
>TRBV30|-|TRBJ2-3|13|TRBD2
TGTGCCTGGGCTAGCGGGGGGGCAGATACGCAGTATTTT
CAWASGGADTQYF
>TRBV6-5|-|TRBJ1-2|12|-
TGTGCCAGCAGTTCCGGAAGCTATGGCTACACCTTC
CASSSGSYGYTF
>TRBV13|-|TRBJ1-5|14|-
TGTGCCAGCAGCTTGGGGGGCGGGGTCCAGCCCCAGCATTTT
CASSLGGGVQPQHF
>TRBV18|-|TRBJ1-1|15|-
TGTGCCAGCTCACCAGAGGAACTGGGAGAGACTGAAGCTTTCTTT
CASSPEELGETEAFF
>TRBV30|-|TRBJ2-2|11|-
TGTGCCGGGGGGCCGGCCGGGGAGCTGTTTTTT
CAGGPAGELFF
>TRBV5-1|-|TRBJ2-2|15|TRBD1
TGCGCCAGCAGCAGGGACAGCGCGAACACCGGGGAGCTGTTTTTT
CASSRDSANTGELFF
>TRBV5-4|-|TRBJ1-1|14|TRBD1
TGTGCCAGCAGCTTGGACAGGGGGCATACTGAAGCTTTCTTT
CASSLDRGHTEAFF
>TRBV25-1|few|TRBJ1-1|16|-
TGTGCCAGCAGTCCACGGGGCATGACAAGGGCCCTGGGAGCTTTCTTT
CASSPRGMTRALGAFF